Below are 20 T cell receptor beta chains sequenced from a single sample in a study of blood T cell repertoires in COVID-19. The data were produced by immunoSEQ multiplex PCR, yet TCRdb's version contains in-frame clones alone and is incomplete. In the table there are 95,000 to 150,000 clones, around 90% of which are singletons. The sample taken for sequencing was peripheral blood. The receptors come from an older woman with COVID-19, enrolled during active disease.

The V and J genes are TRBV10-3 and TRBJ2-2; the D gene is possibly TRBD2 (6 bases). The germline V gene encodes CDR1 ENHRY and CDR2 SYGVKD. V shed 3 bases and J shed 6 bases, with 8 bases lying between them. The CDR3 spans 13 residues. The CDR3 here is CAISDGGAGELFF. CDR3 DNA sequence: TGTGCCATCAGTGATGGAGGGGCCGGGGAGCTGTTTTTT.

CDR3 in DNA: TGTGCCAGCAGTTACCTGGGGGCCCTAAATCAGCCCCAGCATTTT. Translating gives CASSYLGALNQPQHF. The V and J genes are TRBV6-5 and TRBJ1-5; tentatively, D is TRBD1 (6 bases). Germline V gives CDR1 MNHEY, CDR2 SVGAGI. Trimming took off 2 bases at V and 4 bases at J, with 12 bases between the two ends. The CDR3 sequence is 15 residues long.

This clone was seen a handful of times. The chain is built from TRBV7-2 and TRBJ1-5; 10 bases align to TRBD1. The CDR3 extends over 15 amino acids. The ends lost 5 bases at V and 5 bases at J; junction bases unmatched: 6. The germline CDR1 and CDR2 sequences are SGHTA and FQGNSA. The CDR3 here is CASSPWTGGHQPQHF. Written as DNA, the CDR3 is TGTGCCAGCAGCCCATGGACAGGGGGACATCAGCCCCAGCATTTT.

Only a few counts were recorded for this clone. The chain joins TRBV7-9 to TRBJ1-1, with D possibly TRBD1 on 6 matching bases. CDR1 and CDR2 from the germline V gene are SEHNR and FQNEAQ (reference sequence). The V and J ends lost 5 bases and 1 base respectively, with 14 bases between them. The CDR3 contains 15 residues. The CDR3 DNA follows: TGTGCCAGCAGCCCGCCACAGGGACCGAACACTGAAGCTTTCTTT. Its translation is CASSPPQGPNTEAFF.

The chain recombines TRBV9 with TRBJ1-1, with TRBD1 matching 7 bases. Germline CDR1 SGDLS, CDR2 YYNGEE. The CDR3 runs 19 residues. V lost 4 bases and J lost 0; bases outside the gene matches: 18. The CDR3 loop is CASSPRPPHRGGMNTEAFF. CDR3 sequence (DNA): TGTGCCAGCAGCCCCCGCCCCCCACACAGGGGCGGAATGAACACTGAAGCTTTCTTT.

The chain uses TRBV10-3 and TRBJ1-1, with a weak D call TRBD1 (6 bases). V was cut by 6 bases and J by 2 bases, with 16 bases left in between. In germline, CDR1 is ENHRY, CDR2 SYGVKD. The CDR3 spans 15 residues. CDR3: CAIRGSLGGNTEAFF. The CDR3 region has the DNA TGTGCCATCAGGGGCTCGTTAGGGGGAAACACTGAAGCTTTCTTT.

The chain couples TRBV6-5 to TRBJ2-5; 9 bases align to TRBD1. The V gene end was trimmed by 6 bases and the J gene end by 5 bases; junction bases not matched to a gene: 7. Germline CDR1 and CDR2: MNHEY and SVGAGI. This CDR3 comprises 14 residues. The CDR3: CASSLTGGDETQYF. The CDR3 nucleotides are TGTGCCAGCAGCTTAACAGGGGGCGATGAGACCCAGTACTTC.

This clone came up once. V gene TRBV4-2 combines with J gene TRBJ1-5, with TRBD1 matching 8 bases. The germline CDR1 and CDR2 sequences are LGHNA and YNFKEQ. V was pared by 3 bases and J by 5 bases, with 6 bases of the junction left unmatched. There are 15 residues in the CDR3. The CDR3 region has the DNA TGTGCCAGCAGCCAGGCCGGGACAGGCGATCAGCCCCAGCATTTT. Residues: CASSQAGTGDQPQHF.

This sequence joins TRBV7-2 and TRBJ1-1; D ambiguous. Germline CDR1 and CDR2: SGHTA and FQGNSA. Trimming stripped 1 base from V and 2 bases from J, with 11 bases between. The CDR3 runs 15 residues. The chain's CDR3 is CASSLGERVNTEAFF. In DNA form, the CDR3 reads TGTGCCAGCAGCTTAGGAGAGCGAGTTAACACTGAAGCTTTCTTT.

The genes are TRBV15 and TRBJ1-1; no definite D call. The CDR3 loop spans 15 amino acids. The germline V gene encodes CDR1 LNHNV and CDR2 YYDKDF (reference sequence). V was pared by 0 bases and J by 1 base, with 9 bases between. The CDR3 spells CATSRDRSGNTEAFF. The CDR3 region has the DNA TGTGCCACCAGCAGAGATCGTTCAGGGAACACTGAAGCTTTCTTT. The full variable domain, in which reference TRBV15 and TRBJ1-1 provide the parts outside the CDR3, is DAMVIQNPRYQVTQFGKPVTLSCSQTLNHNVMYWYQQKSSQAPKLLFHYYDKDFNNEADTPDNFQSRRPNTSFCFLDIRSPGLGDTAMYLCATSRDRSGNTEAFFGQGTRLTVV.

J is TRBJ2-1 and V is TRBV5-1, with 9 bases that match TRBD2. Looked up from germline, CDR1 is SGHRS and CDR2 is YFSETQ. This CDR3 is 15 amino acids long. Losses at the gene ends were 3 bases for V and 8 bases for J; bases not matched to a gene: 9. This CDR3 is CASSSTSGTTDEQFF. The CDR3 DNA follows: TGCGCCAGCAGCTCGACTAGCGGCACTACAGATGAGCAGTTCTTC. Full variable domain (remainder filled in from reference TRBV5-1 and TRBJ2-1): KAGVTQTPRYLIKTRGQQVTLSCSPISGHRSVSWYQQTPGQGLQFLFEYFSETQRNKGNFPGRFSGRQFSNSRSEMNVSTLELGDSALYLCASSSTSGTTDEQFFGPGTRLTVL.

The chain is built from TRBV12-3 or TRBV12-4 and TRBJ2-1; 7 nucleotides match TRBD1. Trimming removed 2 bases from V and 15 bases from J; junction bases left unmatched: 4. The CDR3 is made up of 11 amino acids. This chain's CDR3 is CASSLKGGLFF. CDR3 DNA sequence: TGTGCCAGCAGTTTAAAAGGGGGCCTGTTCTTC.

The chain carries TRBV19 and TRBJ1-1, with 7 bases aligning to TRBD1. The germline gives CDR1 LNHDA, CDR2 SQIVND (reference sequence). J lost 4 bases, V lost 5 bases, and 7 bases had no gene match. The length of the CDR3 is 14 residues. CDR3 nucleotide sequence: TGTGCCAGTAGTTTTAGGGCAGGGGGCACTGAAGCTTTCTTT. As protein: CASSFRAGGTEAFF.

This clone occurred a few times. V usage is TRBV5-1 and J usage is TRBJ2-2; D is ambiguous. V was pared by 7 bases and J by 5 bases, with 15 bases between. Germline V gene data show CDR1 as SGHRS and CDR2 as YFSETQ. The CDR3 is made up of 14 amino acids. The CDR3 bases are TGCGCCAGCCACGGTTCGGGTGGAACCGGGGAGCTGTTTTTT. This translates into CASHGSGGTGELFF.

The V and J genes are TRBV6-2 or TRBV6-3 and TRBJ1-5; D is unclear. V lost 5 bases and J lost 3, with 8 bases in between. CDR1 MNHEY and CDR2 SVGEGT come from the germline V gene. CDR3 size: 13 residues. In DNA form, the CDR3 reads TGTGCCAGCAGTCCACGGGTCAATCAGCCCCAGCATTTT. Translating gives CASSPRVNQPQHF.

CDR3 protein: CASSVTATKNIQYF. CDR3 DNA sequence: TGCGCCAGCAGTGTTACAGCAACCAAAAACATTCAGTACTTC. The V and J genes are TRBV5-1 and TRBJ2-4; no reliable D call. The CDR3 spans 14 residues. CDR1 SGHRS and CDR2 YFSETQ come from the germline V gene. V lost 5 bases to trimming and J lost 2 bases, with 11 bases between them.

The chain recombines TRBV5-1 with TRBJ1-2, with 7 bases identical to TRBD1. Trimming removed 3 bases from V and 8 bases from J; junction bases left unmatched: 7. CDR3 length: 13 amino acids. Germline assignment: CDR1 SGHRS and CDR2 YFSETQ. The CDR3: CASSWGTVGGYTF. The DNA of the CDR3 is TGCGCCAGCAGCTGGGGGACAGTTGGAGGCTACACCTTC.

This clone appeared once. CDR3 sequence: CASRGIGQGSYEQYF. In DNA form, the CDR3 reads TGTGCCAGCAGGGGAATTGGACAGGGAAGTTACGAGCAGTACTTC. J is TRBJ2-7 and V is TRBV27; TRBD1 agrees at 8 bases. The V gene's germline CDR1 is MNHEY and CDR2 SMNVEV (reference sequence). CDR3 length equals 15 residues. With V trimmed by 6 bases and J by 4 bases, 11 bases remained unmatched.

This clone was seen once. The rearrangement uses TRBV7-2 and TRBJ1-6; possible D gene TRBD1, 6 bases. Looked up from germline, CDR1 is SGHTA and CDR2 is FQGNSA. V gave up 2 bases and J gave up 7 bases, with 9 bases separating them. This CDR3 comprises 14 residues. Here the CDR3 reads CASSLWTENSPLHF. CDR3 sequence (DNA): TGTGCCAGCAGCTTATGGACAGAAAATTCACCCCTCCACTTT.

The gene calls are TRBV5-5 and TRBJ1-5; 8 bases line up with TRBD1. CDR3 size: 13 residues. Germline assignment: CDR1 SGHKS and CDR2 YYEKEE (reference sequence). The ends lost 4 bases at V and 5 bases at J; junction bases unmatched: 2. CDR3: CASSPTGDQPQHF. The CDR3 nucleotides read TGTGCCAGCAGCCCGACAGGGGATCAGCCCCAGCATTTT. The whole variable domain, filled in from reference TRBV5-5 and TRBJ1-5, reads DAGVTQSPTHLIKTRGQQVTLRCSPISGHKSVSWYQQVLGQGPQFIFQYYEKEERGRGNFPDRFSARQFPNYSSELNVNALLLGDSALYLCASSPTGDQPQHFGDGTRLSIL.